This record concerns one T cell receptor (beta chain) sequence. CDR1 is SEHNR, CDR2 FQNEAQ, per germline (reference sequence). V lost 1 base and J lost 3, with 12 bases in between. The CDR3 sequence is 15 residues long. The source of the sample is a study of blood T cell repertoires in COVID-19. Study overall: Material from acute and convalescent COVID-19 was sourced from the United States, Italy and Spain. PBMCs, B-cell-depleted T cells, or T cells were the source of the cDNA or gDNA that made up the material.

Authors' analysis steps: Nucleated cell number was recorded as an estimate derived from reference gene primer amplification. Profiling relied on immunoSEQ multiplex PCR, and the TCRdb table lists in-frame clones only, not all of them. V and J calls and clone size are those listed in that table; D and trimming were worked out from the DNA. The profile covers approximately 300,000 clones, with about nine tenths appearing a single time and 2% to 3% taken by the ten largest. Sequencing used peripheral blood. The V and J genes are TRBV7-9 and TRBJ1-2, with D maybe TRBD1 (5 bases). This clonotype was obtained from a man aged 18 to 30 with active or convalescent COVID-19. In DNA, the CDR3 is TGTGCCAGCAGCTTAGGAGGAGGGGAGGACTATGGCTACACCTTC. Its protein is CASSLGGGEDYGYTF.